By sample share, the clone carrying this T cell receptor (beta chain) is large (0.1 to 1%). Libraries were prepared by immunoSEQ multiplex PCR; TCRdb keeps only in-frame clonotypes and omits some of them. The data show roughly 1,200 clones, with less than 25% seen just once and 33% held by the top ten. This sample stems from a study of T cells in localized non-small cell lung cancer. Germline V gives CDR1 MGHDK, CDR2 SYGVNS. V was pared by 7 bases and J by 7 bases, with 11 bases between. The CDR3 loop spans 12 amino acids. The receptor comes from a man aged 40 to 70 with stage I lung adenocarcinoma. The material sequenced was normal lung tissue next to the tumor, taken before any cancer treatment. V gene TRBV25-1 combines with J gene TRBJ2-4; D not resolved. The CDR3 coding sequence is TGTGCCAGCAATGGATATGGGAACATTCAGTACTTC. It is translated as CASNGYGNIQYF.